One sample yielded the 22 T cell receptor beta chains listed below, sequenced in a study of cytomegalovirus exposure and HLA in healthy donors. The PCR was carried out with 60 Vbeta primers and 13 Jbeta primers. The repertoire was sequenced with immunoSEQ multiplex PCR; TCRdb's copy has only in-frame clones and lacks some. The profile shows 100,000 to 120,000 clones, about 12% of them singletons. Specimen: PBMCs. Receptors were obtained from a man aged 35 to 55 in good health and CMV-seropositive.

The chain uses TRBV6-6 and TRBJ1-2; D not certain. V was trimmed by 0 bases and J by 3 bases, leaving 8 bases between them. The germline V gene encodes CDR1 MNHNY and CDR2 SVGAGI (reference sequence). The CDR3 is made up of 14 amino acids. The CDR3 sequence: CASSYSARDYGYTF. The CDR3 DNA sequence: TGTGCCAGCAGTTACTCTGCGCGTGACTATGGCTACACCTTC.

This clone appeared a single time. V usage is TRBV19 and J usage is TRBJ1-5; D unresolved. V lost 3 bases to trimming and J lost 0 bases, with 18 bases between them. Germline V gene lookup returns CDR1 LNHDA and CDR2 SQIVND (reference sequence). The CDR3 is 18 residues long. The CDR3 DNA reads TGTGCCAGTAGTATCGGGAGGGTAGGAGGGTTTAGCAATCAGCCCCAGCATTTT. Amino acid sequence: CASSIGRVGGFSNQPQHF.

The CDR3 sequence is CASSFRDRGLSEQFF. DNA for the CDR3: TGTGCCAGCAGCTTCCGGGACAGGGGGTTGAGTGAGCAGTTCTTC. The V gene is TRBV5-6, the J gene TRBJ2-1; 11 bases map to TRBD1. Trimming removed 2 bases from V and 9 bases from J; junction bases left unmatched: 7. This CDR3 spans 15 amino acids. From germline, CDR1 is SGHDT and CDR2 YYEEEE.

This clone was observed a handful of times. The CDR3 region has the DNA TGCGCCAGCAGCCTCACGTCGGGGGGCAGCACAGATACGCAGTATTTT. Amino acid sequence: CASSLTSGGSTDTQYF. The chain carries TRBV4-3 and TRBJ2-3, with D possibly being TRBD2 (7 bases). The CDR3 covers 16 residues. From germline, CDR1 is LGHNA and CDR2 YSLEER. Trimming shortened V by 4 bases and J by 0 bases, and 14 bases separated the two germline ends.

This rearrangement joins TRBV10-1 to TRBJ1-1, with D possibly being TRBD1 (6 bases). Deletions cut 4 bases from V and 7 bases from J, with 13 bases between. Germline lookup yields CDR1 WNHNN and CDR2 SYGVQD (reference sequence). The CDR3 length is 13 residues. The CDR3 nucleotides read TGCGCCAGCAGTGGGAACAGGGCTGATGAAGCTTTCTTT. Protein: CASSGNRADEAFF.

This clone was seen a few times. This chain uses TRBV28 with TRBJ1-2, with unresolved D. Trimming took off 9 bases at V and 4 bases at J, with 9 bases between the two ends. The CDR3 runs 11 residues. Germline loops: CDR1 MDHEN, CDR2 SYDVKM. CDR3 sequence reads: CASRSGYGYTF. The DNA for the CDR3 is TGTGCCAGTAGGAGCGGCTATGGCTACACCTTC.

This chain joins TRBV19 and TRBJ2-4, with 11 positions matching TRBD2. Germline CDR1 and CDR2: LNHDA and SQIVND (reference sequence). The CDR3 spans 15 residues. Trimming took 7 bases from V and 6 from J; bases not matched to a gene: 8. Here the CDR3 reads CASTMLGTSGNIQYF. The CDR3 DNA sequence: TGTGCCAGTACCATGCTCGGGACTAGCGGAAACATTCAGTACTTC.

CDR3 DNA sequence: TGCGCCAGCGCTACACAGGGGAACACCGGGGAGCTGTTTTTT. It codes for CASATQGNTGELFF. The V gene is TRBV5-1, the J gene TRBJ2-2, with D possibly TRBD1 on 6 matching bases. Trimming shortened V by 7 bases and J by 1 base, and 11 bases separated the two germline ends. Germline CDR1 and CDR2: SGHRS and YFSETQ. CDR3 size: 14 residues.

Points on this clone: Additional DNA sequences in this sample encode the identical CDR3. This chain uses TRBV5-1 with TRBJ1-1; TRBD1 is a possible D gene (5 bases). V lost 4 bases, J lost 2 bases, and 9 bases lay in between. The CDR3 runs 13 residues. Germline V lookup: CDR1 SGHRS, CDR2 YFSETQ. The DNA for the CDR3 is TGCGCCAGCAGCCTTGACAGTAACACTGAAGCTTTCTTT. It yields the protein CASSLDSNTEAFF.

The chain uses TRBV29-1 and TRBJ2-7; TRBD2 aligns across 15 bases. The CDR3 contains 14 residues. CDR1 is SQVTM, CDR2 ANQGSEA, per germline. V was clipped by 7 bases and J by 6 bases; unmatched bases: 7. CDR3 region: CSAGLAGGPGEQYF. The CDR3 nucleotides are TGCAGCGCTGGACTAGCGGGAGGGCCAGGCGAGCAGTACTTC.

This chain uses TRBV28 with TRBJ2-5; perhaps TRBD1 as D (6 bases). Deletions cut 7 bases from V and 5 bases from J, with 14 bases between. From germline, CDR1 is MDHEN and CDR2 SYDVKM. The CDR3 consists of 13 residues. This chain's CDR3 is CASTAGVPETQYF. In nucleotides, the CDR3 is TGTGCCAGCACCGCAGGGGTTCCTGAGACCCAGTACTTC.

V usage is TRBV14 and J usage is TRBJ1-3; D is unclear. Germline assignment: CDR1 SGHDN and CDR2 FVKESK. This CDR3 has 13 amino acids. V was cut by 4 bases and J by 4 bases, with 8 bases left in between. The CDR3: CASSLSVGNTIYF. In DNA form, the CDR3 reads TGTGCCAGCAGCCTCTCTGTGGGAAACACCATATATTTT.

This clone was counted a few times. The V gene is TRBV9, the J gene TRBJ2-7; 12 bases fit TRBD2. Trimming cost V 4 bases and J 2 bases; bases outside gene matches: 7. CDR3 length: 16 residues. In germline, CDR1 is SGDLS, CDR2 YYNGEE. DNA of the CDR3: TGTGCCAGCAGCCCCCGACTAGCGGGAGCCACCTACGAGCAGTACTTC. Translated, it gives CASSPRLAGATYEQYF.

This clone was found a few times. The chain links TRBV5-5 to TRBJ1-3; D call uncertain. The CDR3 has 14 amino acids. Trimming removed 5 bases from V and 0 bases from J, with 9 bases in between. The V gene's germline CDR1 is SGHKS and CDR2 YYEKEE (reference sequence). CDR3 in DNA: TGTGCCAGCAGTTACGGGAGCTCTGGAAACACCATATATTTT. Protein product: CASSYGSSGNTIYF.

The CDR3 DNA is TGTGCCAGCAGCTACGGGACAGAAGAAAACACCATATATTTT. Protein: CASSYGTEENTIYF. The V gene is TRBV5-6, the J gene TRBJ1-3; 7 nucleotides match TRBD1. This CDR3 region has 14 residues. The ends lost 3 bases at V and 6 bases at J; junction bases unmatched: 6. Looked up from germline, CDR1 is SGHDT and CDR2 is YYEEEE.

The rearrangement joins TRBV21-1 to TRBJ1-4; the table calls TRBD1, which could not be checked here. TRBV21-1 is a pseudogene locus. The CDR3 runs 15 residues. The CDR3: CASSKGGQGSKKLFF. In nucleotides, the CDR3 is TGTGCCAGCAGCAAAGGTGGGCAGGGATCTAAAAAACTGTTTTTT.

There are a few counts of this clone. V gene TRBV9 combines with J gene TRBJ2-3, with D perhaps TRBD2 (6 bases). V dropped 0 bases and J dropped 4 bases, with 15 bases sitting between them. The CDR3 has 16 amino acids. From germline, CDR1 is SGDLS and CDR2 YYNGEE. CDR3 sequence reads: CASSVEGGMAPDTQYF. Here the CDR3 DNA reads TGTGCCAGCAGCGTAGAAGGCGGGATGGCACCAGATACGCAGTATTTT.

The V gene is TRBV11-2, the J gene TRBJ2-1; 7 positions agree with TRBD2. Germline values: CDR1 SGHAT, CDR2 FQNNGV. The V gene end was trimmed by 1 base and the J gene end by 1 base; junction bases not matched to a gene: 7. The CDR3 has 17 amino acids. The DNA for the CDR3 is TGTGCCAGCAGCTTAGGTGTGGCGGGAGTATCCTACAATGAGCAGTTCTTC. It translates to CASSLGVAGVSYNEQFF.

This clone occurred a few times. J is TRBJ2-7 and V is TRBV6-6; 8 positions agree with TRBD2. Germline V gives CDR1 MNHNY, CDR2 SVGAGI (reference sequence). With V trimmed by 0 bases and J by 0 bases, 4 bases remained unmatched. The CDR3 extends over 16 amino acids. The CDR3 DNA is TGTGCCAGCAGTTACTCCCTAGCGGGCGGCTCCTACGAGCAGTACTTC. Its protein is CASSYSLAGGSYEQYF.

The gene calls are TRBV7-9 and TRBJ2-2; 11 bases are shared with TRBD2. CDR1 SEHNR and CDR2 FQNEAQ come from the germline V gene (reference sequence). Trimming took 4 bases from V and 3 from J; bases not matched to a gene: 4. This CDR3 has 16 residues. The CDR3 coding sequence is TGTGCCAGCAGCTCCGGGACTAGCGGTTACACCGGGGAGCTGTTTTTT. This sequence encodes CASSSGTSGYTGELFF.

Only a few counts were recorded for this clone. The chain links TRBV18 to TRBJ1-1, with D possibly being TRBD1 (6 bases). V lost 3 bases and J 8 bases, leaving 19 bases between the germline ends. In germline, CDR1 is KGHSH, CDR2 LQKENI. This CDR3 spans 15 amino acids. This CDR3 reads CASSPGQRIKMEAFF. CDR3 nucleotides: TGTGCCAGCTCACCCGGACAGCGGATAAAAATGGAAGCTTTCTTT. The full variable domain, with the rest looked up from reference TRBV18 and TRBJ1-1, is NAGVMQNPRHLVRRRGQEARLRCSPMKGHSHVYWYRQLPEEGLKFMVYLQKENIIDESGMPKERFSAEFPKEGPSILRIQQVVRGDSAAYFCASSPGQRIKMEAFFGQGTRLTVV.

This clone has a handful of counts. The gene calls are TRBV5-6 and TRBJ1-4; D gene unclear. V was trimmed by 4 bases and J by 8 bases, leaving 15 bases between them. The length of the CDR3 is 14 residues. Germline CDR1 and CDR2: SGHDT and YYEEEE. CDR3 sequence: CASSGGGEGEKLFF. In DNA, the CDR3 is TGTGCCAGCAGCGGAGGAGGAGAGGGAGAAAAACTGTTTTTT.